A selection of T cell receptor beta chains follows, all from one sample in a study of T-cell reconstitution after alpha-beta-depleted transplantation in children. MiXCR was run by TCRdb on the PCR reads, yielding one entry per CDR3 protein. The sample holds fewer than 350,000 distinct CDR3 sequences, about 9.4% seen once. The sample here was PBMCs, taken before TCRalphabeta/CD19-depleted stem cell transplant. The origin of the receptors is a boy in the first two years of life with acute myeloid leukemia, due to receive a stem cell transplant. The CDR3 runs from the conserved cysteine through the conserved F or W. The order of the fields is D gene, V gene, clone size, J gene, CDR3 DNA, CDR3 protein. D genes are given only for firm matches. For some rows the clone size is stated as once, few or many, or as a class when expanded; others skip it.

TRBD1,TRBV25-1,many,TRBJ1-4,TGTGCCAGCAGTGAAGCGACAGGGATTAATGAAAAACTGTTTTTT,CASSEATGINEKLFF
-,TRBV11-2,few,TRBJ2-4,TGTGCCAGCAGCTTAAGCAGTGGCGCCAAAAACATTCAGTACTTC,CASSLSSGAKNIQYF
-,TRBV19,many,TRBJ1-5,TGTGCCAGTAAACATCAGGGAAGTCAGCCCCAGCATTTT,CASKHQGSQPQHF
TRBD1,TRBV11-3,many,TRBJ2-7,TGTGCCAGCAGCTTATGGACAGGAATGACCTACGAGCAGTACTTC,CASSLWTGMTYEQYF
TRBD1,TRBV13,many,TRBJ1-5,TGTGCCAGCAGCCGTAGAGGACAGGGACCGCCCCAGCATTTT,CASSRRGQGPPQHF
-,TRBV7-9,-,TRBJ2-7,TGTGCCAGCAGCTTAGATGCAAACGAGCAGTACTTC,CASSLDANEQYF
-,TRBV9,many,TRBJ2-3,TGTGCCAGCAGCCCAAGAGTTGTGGATACGCAGTATTTT,CASSPRVVDTQYF
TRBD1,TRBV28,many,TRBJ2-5,TGTGCCAGCAGCCGGACAGGGCTTGGGGAGACCCAGTACTTC,CASSRTGLGETQYF
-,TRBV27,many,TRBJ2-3,TGTGCCAGCAGTTCCGGGCTTACCGCTCCAGTCTTCACAGATACGCAGTATTTT,CASSSGLTAPVFTDTQYF
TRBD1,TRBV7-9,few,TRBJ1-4,TGTGCCAGCAGCTCAATCTGGGACAGCGTGAATGAAAAACTGTTTTTT,CASSSIWDSVNEKLFF
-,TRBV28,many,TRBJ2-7,TGTGCCAGCAGGGTCGGGAATCTTATATCCTACGAGCAGTACTTC,CASRVGNLISYEQYF
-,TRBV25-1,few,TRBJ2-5,TGTGCCAGCAGTGATCGGAAGGGTTCCTCGTACCAAGAGACCCAGTACTTC,CASSDRKGSSYQETQYF
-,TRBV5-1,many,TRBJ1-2,TGCGCCAGCAGCGTTGGAGACGGTAACTATGGCTACACCTTC,CASSVGDGNYGYTF
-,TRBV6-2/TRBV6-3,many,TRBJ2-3,TGTGCCAGCGCTAGCGCTCGCACAGATACGCAGTATTTT,CASASARTDTQYF
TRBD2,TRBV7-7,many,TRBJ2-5,TGTGCCAGCAGTTCCGGGGGGTTAAAAGAGACCCAGTACTTC,CASSSGGLKETQYF
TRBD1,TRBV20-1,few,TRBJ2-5,TGCAGTGCTAGTGCCGGGACAGGGGAGGGAGAGACCCAGTACTTC,CSASAGTGEGETQYF
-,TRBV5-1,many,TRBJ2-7,TGCGCCAGCAGCCCAGACAGTTTTACCTACGAGCAGTACTTC,CASSPDSFTYEQYF
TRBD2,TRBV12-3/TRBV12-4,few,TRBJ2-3,TGTGCCAGCAGTTTAGTGCCTGGACTAGTCCCAGCCACAGATACGCAGTATTTT,CASSLVPGLVPATDTQYF
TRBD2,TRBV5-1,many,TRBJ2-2,TGCGCCAGCAGCTTGGGTAGCGGGTACACCGGGGAGCTGTTTTTT,CASSLGSGYTGELFF
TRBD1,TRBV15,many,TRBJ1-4,TGTGCCACGAGCCGGGACAGGGGCTACGAAAAACTGTTTTTT,CATSRDRGYEKLFF
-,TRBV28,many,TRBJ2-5,TGTGCCAGCAGATCCAGGGGGGCAGAGACCCAGTACTTC,CASRSRGAETQYF
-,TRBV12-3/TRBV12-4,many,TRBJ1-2,TGTGCCAGCAGTTTTGCTCCGGGGGGGGGCTATGGCTACACCTTC,CASSFAPGGGYGYTF
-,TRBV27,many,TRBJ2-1,TGTGCCAGCAGTTTTTATAGGGGGTACAATGAGCAGTTCTTC,CASSFYRGYNEQFF